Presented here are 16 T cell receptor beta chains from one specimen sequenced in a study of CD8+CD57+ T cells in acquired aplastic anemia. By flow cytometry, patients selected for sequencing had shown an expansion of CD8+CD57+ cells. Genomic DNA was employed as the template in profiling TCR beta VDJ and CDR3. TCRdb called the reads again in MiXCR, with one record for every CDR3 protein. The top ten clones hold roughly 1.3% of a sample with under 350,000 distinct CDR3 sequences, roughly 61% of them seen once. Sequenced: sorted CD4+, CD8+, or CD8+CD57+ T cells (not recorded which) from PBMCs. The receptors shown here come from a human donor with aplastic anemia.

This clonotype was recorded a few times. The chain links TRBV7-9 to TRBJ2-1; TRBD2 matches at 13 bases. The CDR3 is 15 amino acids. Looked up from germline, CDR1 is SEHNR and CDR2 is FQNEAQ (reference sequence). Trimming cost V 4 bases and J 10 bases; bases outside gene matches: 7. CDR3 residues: CASSSLAGGGWEQFF. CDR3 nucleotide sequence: TGTGCCAGCAGCTCACTAGCGGGGGGGGGTTGGGAGCAGTTCTTC.

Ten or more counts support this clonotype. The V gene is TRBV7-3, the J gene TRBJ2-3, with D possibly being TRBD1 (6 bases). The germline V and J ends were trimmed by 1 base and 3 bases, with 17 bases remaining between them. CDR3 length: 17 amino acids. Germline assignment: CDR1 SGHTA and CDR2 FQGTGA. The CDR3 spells CASSLMGTGLKTDTQYF. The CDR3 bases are TGTGCCAGCAGCTTAATGGGAACAGGGTTGAAAACAGATACGCAGTATTTT.

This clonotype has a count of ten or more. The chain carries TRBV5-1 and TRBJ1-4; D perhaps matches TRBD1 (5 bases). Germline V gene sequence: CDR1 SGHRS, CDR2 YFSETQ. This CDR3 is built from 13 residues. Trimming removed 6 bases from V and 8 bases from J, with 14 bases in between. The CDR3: CASMAGRGEKLFF. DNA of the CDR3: TGCGCCAGCATGGCGGGGCGAGGCGAAAAACTGTTTTTT.

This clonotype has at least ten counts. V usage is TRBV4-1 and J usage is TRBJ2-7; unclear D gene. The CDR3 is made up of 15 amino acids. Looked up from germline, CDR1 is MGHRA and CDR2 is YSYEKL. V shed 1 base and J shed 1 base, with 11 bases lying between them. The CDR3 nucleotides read TGCGCCAGCAGCCAAGGGGTAGTGATTTCCTACGAGCAGTACTTC. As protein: CASSQGVVISYEQYF.

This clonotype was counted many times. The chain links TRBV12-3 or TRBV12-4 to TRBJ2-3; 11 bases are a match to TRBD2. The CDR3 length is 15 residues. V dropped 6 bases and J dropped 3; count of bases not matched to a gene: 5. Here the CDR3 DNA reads TGTGCCAGCAGGACCGGGACTAGCGGTACAGATACGCAGTATTTT. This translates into CASRTGTSGTDTQYF.

The CDR3 sequence: CASGGTGVDTDTQYF. For the CDR3, the DNA is TGTGCCAGCGGTGGGACGGGGGTTGACACAGATACGCAGTATTTT. This chain links TRBV7-3 with TRBJ2-3; TRBD2 is a possible D gene (6 bases). Looked up from germline, CDR1 is SGHTA and CDR2 is FQGTGA. This CDR3 region has 15 residues. V gave up 8 bases and J gave up 2 bases, with 17 bases separating them. The full variable domain, in which reference TRBV7-3 and TRBJ2-3 provide the parts outside the CDR3, is GAGVSQTPSNKVTEKGKYVELRCDPISGHTALYWYRQSLGQGPEFLIYFQGTGAADDSGLPNDRFFAVRPEGSVSTLKIQRTERGDSAVYLCASGGTGVDTDTQYFGPGTRLTVL.

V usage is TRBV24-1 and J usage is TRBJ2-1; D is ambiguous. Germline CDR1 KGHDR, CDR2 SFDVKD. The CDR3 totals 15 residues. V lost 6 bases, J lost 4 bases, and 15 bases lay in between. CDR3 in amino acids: CATSSDTWPYNEQFF. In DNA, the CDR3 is TGTGCCACCAGTTCCGACACATGGCCATACAATGAGCAGTTCTTC.

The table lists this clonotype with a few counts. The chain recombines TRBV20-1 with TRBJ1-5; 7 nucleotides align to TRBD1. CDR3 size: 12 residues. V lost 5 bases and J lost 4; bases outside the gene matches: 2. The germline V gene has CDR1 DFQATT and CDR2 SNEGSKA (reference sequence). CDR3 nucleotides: TGCAGTGCTGGACAGGTGAATCAGCCCCAGCATTTT. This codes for CSAGQVNQPQHF.

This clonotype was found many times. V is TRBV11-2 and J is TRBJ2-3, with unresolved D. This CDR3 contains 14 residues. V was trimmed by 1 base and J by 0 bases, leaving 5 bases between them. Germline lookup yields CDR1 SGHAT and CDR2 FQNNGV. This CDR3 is CASSLGPSTDTQYF. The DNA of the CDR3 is TGTGCCAGCAGCTTAGGACCTAGCACAGATACGCAGTATTTT.

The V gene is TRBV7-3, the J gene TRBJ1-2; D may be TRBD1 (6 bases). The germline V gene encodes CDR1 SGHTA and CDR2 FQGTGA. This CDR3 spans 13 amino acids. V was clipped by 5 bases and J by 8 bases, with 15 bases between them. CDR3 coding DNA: TGTGCCAGCAGCAGACAGGATGGGGGGGGCTACACCTTC. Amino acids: CASSRQDGGGYTF.

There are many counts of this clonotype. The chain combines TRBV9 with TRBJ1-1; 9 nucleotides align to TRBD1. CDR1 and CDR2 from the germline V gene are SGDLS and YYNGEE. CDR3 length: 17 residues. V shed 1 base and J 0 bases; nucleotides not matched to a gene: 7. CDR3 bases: TGTGCCAGCAGCGTACTCACAGGGACAGGGTTGAACACTGAAGCTTTCTTT. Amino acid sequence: CASSVLTGTGLNTEAFF.

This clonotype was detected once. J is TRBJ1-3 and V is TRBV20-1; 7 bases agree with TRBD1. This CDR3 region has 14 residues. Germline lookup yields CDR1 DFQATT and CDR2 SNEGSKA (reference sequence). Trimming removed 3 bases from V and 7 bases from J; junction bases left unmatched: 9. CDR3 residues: CSASSRQGMNTIYF. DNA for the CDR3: TGCAGTGCTAGCTCAAGACAGGGAATGAACACCATATATTTT.

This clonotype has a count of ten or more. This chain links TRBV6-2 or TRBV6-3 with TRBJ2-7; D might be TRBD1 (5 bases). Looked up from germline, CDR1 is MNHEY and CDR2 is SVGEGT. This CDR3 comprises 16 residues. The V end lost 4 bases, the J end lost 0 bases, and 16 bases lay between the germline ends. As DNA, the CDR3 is TGTGCCAGCAGTTTCCGCCTTCAGGGCGTCTCCTACGAGCAGTACTTC. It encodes CASSFRLQGVSYEQYF.

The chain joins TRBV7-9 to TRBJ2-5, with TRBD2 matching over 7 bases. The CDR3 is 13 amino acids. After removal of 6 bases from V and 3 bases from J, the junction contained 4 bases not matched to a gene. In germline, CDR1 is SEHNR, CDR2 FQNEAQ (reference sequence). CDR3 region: CASRHLAEETQYF. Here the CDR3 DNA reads TGTGCCAGCAGACACCTAGCGGAAGAGACCCAGTACTTC. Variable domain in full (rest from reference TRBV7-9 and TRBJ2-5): DTGVSQNPRHKITKRGQNVTFRCDPISEHNRLYWYRQTLGQGPEFLTYFQNEAQLEKSRLLSDRFSAERPKGSFSTLEIQRTEQGDSAMYLCASRHLAEETQYFGPGTRLLVL.

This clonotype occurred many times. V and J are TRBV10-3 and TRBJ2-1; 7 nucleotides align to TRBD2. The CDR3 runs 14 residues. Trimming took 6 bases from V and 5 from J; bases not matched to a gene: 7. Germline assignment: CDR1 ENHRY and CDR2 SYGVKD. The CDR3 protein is CAIRVTSSNNEQFF. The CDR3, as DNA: TGTGCCATCAGGGTGACTAGCAGTAACAATGAGCAGTTCTTC.

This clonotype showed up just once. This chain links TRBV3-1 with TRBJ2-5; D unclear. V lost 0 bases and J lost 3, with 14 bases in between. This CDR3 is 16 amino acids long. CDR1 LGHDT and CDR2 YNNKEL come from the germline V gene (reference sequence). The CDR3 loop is CASSQDVVQDEETQYF. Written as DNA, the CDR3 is TGTGCCAGCAGCCAAGATGTCGTCCAGGACGAAGAGACCCAGTACTTC.